The rows below give T cell receptor beta chains drawn from one sample of a study of T cells after yellow fever vaccination. TCRdb re-called the 5' RACE reads through MiXCR, storing one row per CDR3 protein. The table has around 50,000 distinct CDR3 sequences, 5% to 7% seen once. The material sequenced was PBMCs, either bulk or a sorted T-cell subset (CD4+, CD8+, memory, or dextramer-sorted; not recorded which), taken 45 days after the yellow fever booster vaccination. The receptors stem from a young man who received the YFV17D yellow fever vaccine. The CDR3 runs from the conserved cysteine through the conserved F or W. Fields, in order: clone size, V gene, J gene, CDR3 length, D gene, CDR3 DNA, CDR3 protein. A D gene is named only where the DNA matches it firmly. Clone size, where shown, is once, few, many, or a class for clones that have expanded.

>NA|TRBV27|TRBJ2-7|14|NA
TGTGCCAGCACCCCGGGCGGAGGTCCCTACGAGCAGTACTTC
CASTPGGGPYEQYF
>many|TRBV15|TRBJ2-4|12|NA
TGTGCCACCAGCAGGAGCGGAAACATTCAGTACTTC
CATSRSGNIQYF
>medium-sized|TRBV15|TRBJ2-1|15|NA
TGTGCCACCAGCAGAGATGCGGGCGCCTACAATGAGCAGTTCTTC
CATSRDAGAYNEQFF
>few|TRBV25-1|TRBJ1-1|13|NA
TGTGCCAGCAGCGAAAGTGTGGGGACTGAAGCTTTCTTT
CASSESVGTEAFF
>many|TRBV10-3|TRBJ2-7|12|NA
TGTGCCACCCAGGACGGAGCCTACGAGCAGTACTTC
CATQDGAYEQYF
>NA|TRBV19|TRBJ2-7|15|TRBD2
TGTGCCAGTAGTACCGGACTAGCGGGAGCCTACGAGCAGTACTTC
CASSTGLAGAYEQYF
>NA|TRBV28|TRBJ2-7|16|NA
TGTGCCAGCAGTTCCACAGGTGGCCTATACTCCTACGAGCAGTACTTC
CASSSTGGLYSYEQYF
>many|TRBV7-6|TRBJ2-5|16|TRBD2
TGTGCCAGCAGAGCCGCAGCGGGAGGTTTTCAAGAGACCCAGTACTTC
CASRAAAGGFQETQYF
>few|TRBV7-2|TRBJ2-7|13|NA
TGTGCCAGCAGCTTAGCCAGTACCTACGAGCAGTACTTC
CASSLASTYEQYF
>many|TRBV20-1|TRBJ1-2|12|NA
TGCAGTGCCGGACAGCTTAACTATGGCTACACCTTC
CSAGQLNYGYTF
>many|TRBV20-1|TRBJ2-3|14|NA
TGCAGTGCTTTGGCCGGCGCGGGCACAGATACGCAGTATTTT
CSALAGAGTDTQYF
>NA|TRBV7-2|TRBJ2-5|14|TRBD2
TGTGCCAGCAGCTTCGGCCTAGCGGTGCAGACCCAGTACTTC
CASSFGLAVQTQYF
>many|TRBV20-1|TRBJ2-5|13|TRBD2
TGCAGTGCTGGTAGCGGGAGTGGGCAGACCCAGTACTTC
CSAGSGSGQTQYF
>many|TRBV6-5|TRBJ2-1|17|TRBD2
TGTGCCAGCAGTTATTCCCCCTCGAGCGGGATTTACAATGAGCAGTTCTTC
CASSYSPSSGIYNEQFF
>NA|TRBV20-1|TRBJ1-1|15|NA
TGCAGTGCTAGAGATGCGGGAAGGGCGAACACTGAAGCTTTCTTT
CSARDAGRANTEAFF
>few|TRBV5-1|TRBJ2-3|16|TRBD2
TGCGCCAGCAGCGCCTCCGGGACTAGCGGGTCGGATACGCAGTATTTT
CASSASGTSGSDTQYF
>NA|TRBV7-9|TRBJ2-2|14|NA
TGTGCCAGCAGCTTATCTAGGAACACCGGGGAGCTGTTTTTT
CASSLSRNTGELFF
>many|TRBV27|TRBJ2-1|17|TRBD2
TGTGCCAGCAGTTTATCAGCGGCGGGAGTATCCTACAATGAGCAGTTCTTC
CASSLSAAGVSYNEQFF